Below, 31 T cell receptor beta chains from the same sample are listed, as sequenced in a study of blood T cell repertoires in COVID-19. Method: immunoSEQ multiplex PCR; TCRdb's copy keeps in-frame clones and lacks some. The sample records some 180,000 clones, around 80% being singletons. The source material was PBMCs or T cells enriched from blood (not recorded which). The receptors stem from a man between 60 and 75 years old who had been exposed to COVID-19.

The chain is built from TRBV25-1 and TRBJ1-5; TRBD1 agrees at 7 bases. V gave up 6 bases and J gave up 15 bases; unmatched junction bases: 14. Germline-derived CDR1 and CDR2 are MGHDK and SYGVNS. This CDR3 contains 13 residues. CDR3 nucleotide sequence: TGTGCCAGCAGCGCGACAGGGATGGGGTCGACGCATTTT. This gives the protein CASSATGMGSTHF.

The chain is built from TRBV19 and TRBJ1-3; possibly TRBD1 for D (5 bases). This CDR3 spans 16 amino acids. Germline CDR1 reads LNHDA; CDR2 reads SQIVND (reference sequence). V lost 6 bases and J 0 bases, leaving 15 bases between the germline ends. CDR3 protein: CASRSRETGSGNTIYF. DNA for the CDR3: TGTGCCAGTAGATCCAGGGAAACAGGCTCTGGAAACACCATATATTTT.

V is TRBV7-2 and J is TRBJ1-2, with 9 bases aligning to TRBD1. The junction had 6 bases not matched to a gene; V was cut back by 8 bases and J by 2 bases. CDR1 is SGHTA and CDR2 is FQGNSA in the germline V gene. This CDR3 contains 14 residues. CDR3 DNA: TGTGCCAGCGCTCCCGGGACAGGGAACTATGGCTACACCTTC. Translation gives CASAPGTGNYGYTF. Supplemented by reference TRBV7-2 and TRBJ1-2, the full variable domain reads GAGVSQSPSNKVTEKGKDVELRCDPISGHTALYWYRQSLGQGLEFLIYFQGNSAPDKSGLPSDRFSAERTGGSVSTLTIQRTQQEDSAVYLCASAPGTGNYGYTFGSGTRLTVV.

This clone showed up just once. The chain joins TRBV11-2 to TRBJ2-5; 10 bases fit TRBD2. The CDR3 is 16 residues long. J was trimmed by 4 bases and V by 1 base; bases with no gene match: 6. Germline values: CDR1 SGHAT, CDR2 FQNNGV. For the CDR3, the DNA is TGTGCCAGCAGCTTAGTCTCTAGCGGGAGTCTAGAGACCCAGTACTTC. This codes for CASSLVSSGSLETQYF.

This clone was counted ten times or more. The chain uses TRBV9 and TRBJ2-5; D may be TRBD1 (6 bases). The CDR3 sequence is 14 residues long. The germline CDR1 and CDR2 sequences are SGDLS and YYNGEE. Trimming stripped 3 bases from V and 3 bases from J, with 12 bases between. The CDR3 reads CASSGQVPKETQYF. DNA of the CDR3: TGTGCCAGCAGCGGACAGGTTCCCAAAGAGACCCAGTACTTC.

This clone was counted once. V and J are TRBV5-1 and TRBJ2-3, with TRBD2 matching 7 bases. The CDR3 has 15 residues. Per germline, CDR1 SGHRS and CDR2 YFSETQ. Trimming at V came to 4 bases and at J to 2 bases, leaving 7 bases not matched to a gene. CDR3 DNA: TGCGCCAGCAGCCGGGGTGGGACTAACACAGATACGCAGTATTTT. Translation: CASSRGGTNTDTQYF. Filled out from reference TRBV5-1 and TRBJ2-3, the complete variable domain reads KAGVTQTPRYLIKTRGQQVTLSCSPISGHRSVSWYQQTPGQGLQFLFEYFSETQRNKGNFPGRFSGRQFSNSRSEMNVSTLELGDSALYLCASSRGGTNTDTQYFGPGTRLTVL.

The V and J genes are TRBV5-6 and TRBJ1-2; 7 bases are a match to TRBD1. Germline V gene lookup returns CDR1 SGHDT and CDR2 YYEEEE. Unmatched junction bases numbered 7, after V lost 4 bases and J lost 1 base. This CDR3 is built from 15 residues. The CDR3 DNA sequence: TGTGCCAGCAGCCCGAGGCAGGGGGTTAACTATGGCTACACCTTC. It codes for CASSPRQGVNYGYTF.

The rearrangement uses TRBV28 and TRBJ1-1, with TRBD1 matching 7 bases. J was trimmed by 1 base and V by 6 bases; bases with no gene match: 8. There are 15 residues in the CDR3. Germline V gene lookup returns CDR1 MDHEN and CDR2 SYDVKM. The CDR3 is CASSKGGQRNTEAFF. CDR3 bases: TGTGCCAGCAGCAAAGGGGGACAGAGGAACACTGAAGCTTTCTTT.

This chain connects TRBV18 to TRBJ1-3; D call uncertain. The CDR3 contains 15 residues. CDR1 is KGHSH, CDR2 LQKENI, per germline. V gave up 4 bases and J gave up 7 bases, with 17 bases separating them. CDR3 bases: TGTGCCAGCTCACTCGCCGGGAGTCTTCGGAACACCATATATTTT. Translation gives CASSLAGSLRNTIYF.

The V call is TRBV28, the J call TRBJ1-2, with 8 bases identical to TRBD1. CDR1 and CDR2 (germline): MDHEN, SYDVKM. CDR3 length: 13 residues. J was trimmed by 3 bases and V by 6 bases; bases with no gene match: 3. Here the CDR3 reads CASSETGDYGYTF. CDR3 in DNA: TGTGCCAGCAGCGAGACAGGGGACTATGGCTACACCTTC.

The chain links TRBV7-3 to TRBJ2-1, with TRBD2 matching over 9 bases. The CDR3 spans 15 residues. In germline, CDR1 is SGHTA, CDR2 FQGTGA. V gave up 4 bases and J gave up 3 bases; unmatched junction bases: 4. The CDR3 nucleotides read TGTGCCAGCAGCTCTGGACTAGCGCGCTACAATGAGCAGTTCTTC. This gives the protein CASSSGLARYNEQFF.

The rearrangement uses TRBV29-1 and TRBJ1-2; D possibly corresponds to TRBD1 (6 bases). Per germline, CDR1 SQVTM and CDR2 ANQGSEA. The V end was cut by 6 bases, the J end by 8 bases, with 16 bases between. The CDR3 loop spans 12 amino acids. CDR3 in amino acids: CSVSGGVEGYTF. As DNA, the CDR3 is TGCAGCGTCTCGGGGGGCGTTGAAGGCTACACCTTC.

V usage is TRBV19 and J usage is TRBJ1-5; 7 nucleotides line up with TRBD1. The CDR3 loop spans 15 amino acids. V lost 3 bases to trimming and J lost 3 bases; unmatched junction nucleotides: 5. Germline-derived CDR1 and CDR2 are LNHDA and SQIVND (reference sequence). The chain's CDR3 is CASSMTGIDNQPQHF. CDR3 bases: TGTGCCAGTAGTATGACAGGGATCGACAATCAGCCCCAGCATTTT.

The V gene is TRBV5-6, the J gene TRBJ2-2; D may be TRBD1 (6 bases). V was pared by 3 bases and J by 0 bases, with 15 bases between. Germline V CDR1 and CDR2: SGHDT, YYEEEE. The CDR3 runs 17 residues. The CDR3 region is CASSWRTAIANTGELFF. In nucleotides, the CDR3 is TGTGCCAGCAGCTGGCGGACAGCGATTGCGAACACCGGGGAGCTGTTTTTT.

This clone was detected only a few times. The chain couples TRBV6-2 or TRBV6-3 to TRBJ2-1; TRBD2 is a possible D gene (5 bases). This CDR3 region has 17 residues. Germline CDR1 reads MNHEY; CDR2 reads SVGEGT. V shed 0 bases and J shed 5 bases, with 17 bases lying between them. CDR3 bases: TGTGCCAGCAGTTACTCGTTTGCTCTAGCACAAAACAATGAGCAGTTCTTC. Amino acids: CASSYSFALAQNNEQFF.

The CDR3 DNA reads as TGTGCCAGCAGTTCGATTCGCGGGGCTCAAGAGACCCAGTACTTC. Amino acid sequence: CASSSIRGAQETQYF. The chain links TRBV11-3 to TRBJ2-5; TRBD2 is a possible D gene (6 bases). Trimming stripped 6 bases from V and 2 bases from J, with 16 bases between. The germline gives CDR1 SGHNT, CDR2 YENEEA. CDR3 length: 15 amino acids. Supplemented by reference TRBV11-3 and TRBJ2-5, the full variable domain reads EAGVVQSPRYKIIEKKQPVAFWCNPISGHNTLYWYLQNLGQGPELLIRYENEEAVDDSQLPKDRFSAERLKGVDSTLKIQPAELGDSAVYLCASSSIRGAQETQYFGPGTRLLVL.

V is TRBV19 and J is TRBJ2-7, with 8 bases fitting TRBD2. The CDR3 spans 15 residues. V gave up 1 base and J gave up 1 base; unmatched junction bases: 3. The germline CDR1 and CDR2 sequences are LNHDA and SQIVND (reference sequence). CDR3: CASSIASSGSYEQYF. In DNA, the CDR3 is TGTGCCAGTAGTATAGCGTCTAGCGGGTCCTACGAGCAGTACTTC.

The chain uses TRBV7-2 and TRBJ2-1; no clear D. The CDR3 is 16 residues long. Trimming shortened V by 2 bases and J by 2 bases, and 13 bases separated the two germline ends. Per germline, CDR1 SGHTA and CDR2 FQGNSA. CDR3 sequence (DNA): TGTGCCAGCAGCTTAATGAGCGAACGGCCCTACAATGAGCAGTTCTTC. Amino acids: CASSLMSERPYNEQFF. Full variable domain (remainder filled in from reference TRBV7-2 and TRBJ2-1): GAGVSQSPSNKVTEKGKDVELRCDPISGHTALYWYRQSLGQGLEFLIYFQGNSAPDKSGLPSDRFSAERTGGSVSTLTIQRTQQEDSAVYLCASSLMSERPYNEQFFGPGTRLTVL.

This clone was seen once. The genes are TRBV1 and TRBJ1-5. TRBV1 is a known pseudogene. The CDR3 sequence is 15 residues long. This CDR3 reads CTSSQDLSSNQPQHF. The CDR3 DNA sequence: TGCACCAGCAGCCAAGATCTTTCGAGCAATCAGCCCCAGCATTTT.

The genes are TRBV27 and TRBJ2-3; 7 nucleotides line up with TRBD1. The length of the CDR3 is 16 residues. Germline trimming cut 6 bases from V and 2 bases from J; bases unmatched to any gene: 11. Germline V gene sequence: CDR1 MNHEY, CDR2 SMNVEV (reference sequence). CDR3 bases: TGTGCCAGCAGACCAGGGACCGGACAGGTCACAGATACGCAGTATTTT. Residues: CASRPGTGQVTDTQYF.

The V gene is TRBV7-2, the J gene TRBJ2-2, with 14 nucleotides matching TRBD2. V lost 1 base, J lost 10 bases, and 8 bases stayed unmatched. The CDR3 is 17 amino acids. Germline lookup yields CDR1 SGHTA and CDR2 FQGNSA. DNA for the CDR3: TGTGCCAGCAGCTTAGTAGGGACTAGCGGGAGAAGTAAGGAGCTGTTTTTT. Amino acids: CASSLVGTSGRSKELFF.

The chain carries TRBV7-9 and TRBJ1-1, with 7 positions matching TRBD1. The length of the CDR3 is 14 residues. Germline-derived CDR1 and CDR2 are SEHNR and FQNEAQ (reference sequence). V was pared by 3 bases and J by 1 base, with 2 bases of the junction left unmatched. CDR3 DNA sequence: TGTGCCAGCAGCTTCAACAGGGGGAACACTGAAGCTTTCTTT. Translating it yields CASSFNRGNTEAFF. The full variable domain, completed using reference TRBV7-9 and TRBJ1-1, is DTGVSQNPRHKITKRGQNVTFRCDPISEHNRLYWYRQTLGQGPEFLTYFQNEAQLEKSRLLSDRFSAERPKGSFSTLEIQRTEQGDSAMYLCASSFNRGNTEAFFGQGTRLTVV.

This clone was picked up one time. The rearrangement links TRBV11-3 to TRBJ2-3, with D perhaps TRBD1 (6 bases). The CDR3 is made up of 19 amino acids. CDR1 is SGHNT, CDR2 YENEEA, per germline. V lost 1 base and J lost 2, with 22 bases in between. The CDR3 loop reads CASSLVGHLTAADTDTQYF. DNA for the CDR3: TGTGCCAGCAGCTTAGTGGGACATCTAACAGCCGCGGACACAGATACGCAGTATTTT.

This chain joins TRBV5-1 and TRBJ2-1, with 9 nucleotides matching TRBD1. V shed 1 base and J 7 bases; nucleotides not matched to a gene: 3. Germline V gives CDR1 SGHRS, CDR2 YFSETQ. This CDR3 is built from 14 residues. In DNA form, the CDR3 reads TGCGCCAGCAGCTTGATACAGGGGGCTAATGAGCAGTTCTTC. Translation: CASSLIQGANEQFF.

The chain joins TRBV2 to TRBJ2-1; 9 bases agree with TRBD2. J lost 6 bases, V lost 9 bases, and 9 bases had no gene match. Germline-derived CDR1 and CDR2 are SNHLY and FYNNEI. The CDR3 covers 14 residues. The CDR3 DNA reads as TGTGCCAGTCAGGGGGGGACTAGCAGCAATGAGCAGTTCTTC. As protein: CASQGGTSSNEQFF.

The chain joins TRBV21-1 to TRBJ2-7; the DNA was not compared with TRBD1, the D call given in the table. TRBV21-1 is tagged as a pseudogene. The CDR3 is made up of 14 amino acids. Written as DNA, the CDR3 is TGTGCCAGCAGCTCAGATACACCACCCTACGAGCAGTACTTC. Its protein product is CASSSDTPPYEQYF.

V gene TRBV27 combines with J gene TRBJ1-1, with a possible D match to TRBD1 (6 bases). Deletions cut 0 bases from V and 3 bases from J, with 11 bases between. The CDR3 is made up of 15 amino acids. Per the germline V gene, CDR1 is MNHEY and CDR2 is SMNVEV (reference sequence). CDR3 sequence: CASSLSTQGYTEAFF. The CDR3 region has the DNA TGTGCCAGCAGTTTATCGACCCAGGGGTACACTGAAGCTTTCTTT.

The chain carries TRBV7-2 and TRBJ2-3; D call uncertain. Germline CDR1 reads SGHTA; CDR2 reads FQGNSA. The V end lost 9 bases, the J end lost 3 bases, and 13 bases lay between the germline ends. The CDR3 contains 13 residues. Here the CDR3 DNA reads TGTGCCAGTCAGTCGGGTGTTACAGATACGCAGTATTTT. It yields the protein CASQSGVTDTQYF.

This chain connects TRBV7-9 to TRBJ2-7; D is possibly TRBD1 (6 bases). CDR1 and CDR2 (germline): SEHNR, FQNEAQ (reference sequence). V dropped 0 bases and J dropped 3 bases, with 12 bases sitting between them. This CDR3 region has 15 residues. DNA of the CDR3: TGTGCCAGCAGCTTAGCGGGACACAAAGACTACGAGCAGTACTTC. Translating gives CASSLAGHKDYEQYF.

The CDR3 loop reads CASRGQGGNQPQHF. As DNA, the CDR3 is TGTGCCAGCAGGGGACAGGGAGGCAATCAGCCCCAGCATTTT. The chain links TRBV6-5 to TRBJ1-5; 9 positions match TRBD1. V was clipped by 6 bases and J by 2 bases; unmatched bases: 2. Germline V gives CDR1 MNHEY, CDR2 SVGAGI. The length of the CDR3 is 14 residues.

This clone has a count of ten or more. The chain carries TRBV6-5 and TRBJ2-4; D is perhaps TRBD2 (5 bases). Per germline, CDR1 MNHEY and CDR2 SVGAGI. V was shortened by 4 bases and J by 0 bases, with 13 bases between the two germline ends. This CDR3 contains 16 residues. CDR3 loop: CASSSSLTLAKNIQYF. CDR3 nucleotide sequence: TGTGCCAGCAGTTCTAGCCTAACTCTAGCCAAAAACATTCAGTACTTC.